The 4 T cell receptor beta chains below all came from one sample that was sequenced in a study of cytomegalovirus exposure and HLA in healthy donors. This PCR relied on a set of 60 Vbeta primers and 13 Jbeta primers. Repertoires were generated with immunoSEQ multiplex PCR, while TCRdb's copy carries only in-frame clones and drops some. The table lists about 97,000 clones, about four fifths of them singletons, with about 5.5% in the top ten. Sequenced sample: PBMCs. The receptors were gathered from a man aged 35 to 55 in good health and CMV-seropositive.

The CDR3 DNA follows: TGTGCCAGCTCACCACTCCAGGGGGCGAGGGGCTACACCTTC. Translating gives CASSPLQGARGYTF. The V and J genes are TRBV18 and TRBJ1-2, with 8 positions matching TRBD1. The CDR3 length is 14 residues. With V trimmed by 1 base and J by 8 bases, 6 bases remained unmatched. Germline values: CDR1 KGHSH, CDR2 LQKENI.

This chain links TRBV6-1 with TRBJ2-5; TRBD1 might be the D (5 bases). The CDR3 length is 13 residues. Germline loops: CDR1 MNHNS, CDR2 SASEGT. V shed 2 bases and J shed 4 bases, with 8 bases lying between them. CDR3 nucleotides: TGTGCCAGCAGTGAAAGGGGATTAGAGACCCAGTACTTC. Translation: CASSERGLETQYF.

V gene TRBV29-1 combines with J gene TRBJ2-5; 7 nucleotides align to TRBD1. The CDR3 consists of 14 residues. Germline V CDR1 and CDR2: SQVTM, ANQGSEA. V dropped 5 bases and J dropped 3; count of bases not matched to a gene: 9. DNA for the CDR3: TGCAGCGTTACGGGCTGGGACAGCAAAGAGACCCAGTACTTC. Its protein product is CSVTGWDSKETQYF.

Regarding this clone: Other nucleotide sequences in the sample specify the same CDR3. The rearrangement links TRBV19 to TRBJ2-3, with no clear D. V was trimmed by 5 bases and J by 2 bases, leaving 5 bases between them. Germline CDR1 LNHDA, CDR2 SQIVND (reference sequence). The CDR3 contains 12 residues. DNA of the CDR3: TGTGCCAGTAGTCCCTCCACAGATACGCAGTATTTT. Translation gives CASSPSTDTQYF.